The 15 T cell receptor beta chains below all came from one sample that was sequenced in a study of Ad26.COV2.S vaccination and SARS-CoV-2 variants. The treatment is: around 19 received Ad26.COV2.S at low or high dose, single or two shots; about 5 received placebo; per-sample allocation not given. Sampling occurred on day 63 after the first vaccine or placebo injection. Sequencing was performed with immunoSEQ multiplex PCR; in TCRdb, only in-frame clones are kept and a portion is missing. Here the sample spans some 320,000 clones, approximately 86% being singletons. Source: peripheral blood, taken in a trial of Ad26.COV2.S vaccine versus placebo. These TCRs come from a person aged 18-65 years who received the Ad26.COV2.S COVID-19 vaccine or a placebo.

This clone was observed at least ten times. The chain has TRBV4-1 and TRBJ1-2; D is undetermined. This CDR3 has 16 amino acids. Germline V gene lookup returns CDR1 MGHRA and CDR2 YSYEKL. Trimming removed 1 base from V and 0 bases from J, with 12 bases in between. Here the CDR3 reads CASSQVGRGTNYGYTF. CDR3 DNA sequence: TGCGCCAGCAGCCAAGTCGGGCGGGGTACTAACTATGGCTACACCTTC.

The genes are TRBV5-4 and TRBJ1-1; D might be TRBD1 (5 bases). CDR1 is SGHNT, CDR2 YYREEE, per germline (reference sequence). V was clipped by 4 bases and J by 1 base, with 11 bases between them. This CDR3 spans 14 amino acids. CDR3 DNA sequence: TGTGCCAGCAGCCGGGACTCCCAGAACACTGAAGCTTTCTTT. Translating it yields CASSRDSQNTEAFF.

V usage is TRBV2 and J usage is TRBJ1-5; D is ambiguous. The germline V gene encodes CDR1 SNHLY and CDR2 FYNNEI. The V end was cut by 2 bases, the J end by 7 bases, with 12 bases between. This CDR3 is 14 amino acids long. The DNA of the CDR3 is TGTGCCAGCAGTGAAAGGACGGTCGCGCAGCCCCAGCATTTT. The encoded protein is CASSERTVAQPQHF.

The CDR3 nucleotides read TGTGCCAGCAGCTTGGGTCTGACACGCACAGATACGCAGTATTTT. This encodes CASSLGLTRTDTQYF. The chain uses TRBV5-6 and TRBJ2-3; D not resolved. The germline V and J ends were trimmed by 0 bases and 1 base, with 9 bases remaining between them. CDR1 is SGHDT, CDR2 YYEEEE, per germline. The CDR3 covers 15 residues.

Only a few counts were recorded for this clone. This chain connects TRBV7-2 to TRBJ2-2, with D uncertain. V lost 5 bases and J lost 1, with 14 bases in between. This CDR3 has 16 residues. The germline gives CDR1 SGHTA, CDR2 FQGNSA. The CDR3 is CASSRWNTLNTGELFF. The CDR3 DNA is TGTGCCAGCAGCCGTTGGAATACCTTGAACACCGGGGAGCTGTTTTTT.

The CDR3 region is CASSEYGQGTRTF. The CDR3 bases are TGTGCCAGCAGTGAATACGGACAGGGAACGCGCACCTTC. The chain joins TRBV6-1 to TRBJ1-2, with TRBD1 matching 8 bases. After removal of 2 bases from V and 13 bases from J, the junction contained 9 bases not matched to a gene. Germline V gene lookup returns CDR1 MNHNS and CDR2 SASEGT. This CDR3 is 13 amino acids long.

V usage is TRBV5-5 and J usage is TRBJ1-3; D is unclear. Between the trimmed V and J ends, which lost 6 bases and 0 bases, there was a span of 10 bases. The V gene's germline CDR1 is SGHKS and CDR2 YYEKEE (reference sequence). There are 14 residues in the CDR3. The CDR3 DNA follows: TGTGCCAGCACCCTTCAGCCCTCTGGAAACACCATATATTTT. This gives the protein CASTLQPSGNTIYF.

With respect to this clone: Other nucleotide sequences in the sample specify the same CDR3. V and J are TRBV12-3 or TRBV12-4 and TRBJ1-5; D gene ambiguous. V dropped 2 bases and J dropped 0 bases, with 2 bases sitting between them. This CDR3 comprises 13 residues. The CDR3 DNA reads TGTGCCAGCAGTTTAACTAGCAATCAGCCCCAGCATTTT. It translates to CASSLTSNQPQHF.

CDR3 bases: TGCGCCAGCAGCTTGACAGGGATCCAAGAGACCCAGTACTTC. It specifies CASSLTGIQETQYF. The chain uses TRBV5-1 and TRBJ2-5; possible D gene TRBD1, 6 bases. The CDR3 has 14 amino acids. Germline-derived CDR1 and CDR2 are SGHRS and YFSETQ. V shed 1 base and J shed 1 base, with 8 bases lying between them.

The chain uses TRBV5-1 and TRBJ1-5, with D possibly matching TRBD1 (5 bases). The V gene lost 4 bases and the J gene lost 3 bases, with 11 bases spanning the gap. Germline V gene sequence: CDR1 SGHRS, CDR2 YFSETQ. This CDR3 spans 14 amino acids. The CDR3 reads CASSPGTVNQPQHF. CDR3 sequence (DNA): TGCGCCAGCAGCCCGGGGACGGTCAATCAGCCCCAGCATTTT.

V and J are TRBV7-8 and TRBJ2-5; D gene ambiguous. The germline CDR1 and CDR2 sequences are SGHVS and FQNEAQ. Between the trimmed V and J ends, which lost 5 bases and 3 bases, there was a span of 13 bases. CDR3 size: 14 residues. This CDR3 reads CASSPSGWKETQYF. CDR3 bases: TGTGCCAGCAGCCCCTCCGGCTGGAAAGAGACCCAGTACTTC.

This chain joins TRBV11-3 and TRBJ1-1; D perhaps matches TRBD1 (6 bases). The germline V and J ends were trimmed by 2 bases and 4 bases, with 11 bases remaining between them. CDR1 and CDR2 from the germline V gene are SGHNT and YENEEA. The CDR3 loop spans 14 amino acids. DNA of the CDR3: TGTGCCAGCAGCTTACAGGGGATTGGCACTGAAGCTTTCTTT. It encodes CASSLQGIGTEAFF.

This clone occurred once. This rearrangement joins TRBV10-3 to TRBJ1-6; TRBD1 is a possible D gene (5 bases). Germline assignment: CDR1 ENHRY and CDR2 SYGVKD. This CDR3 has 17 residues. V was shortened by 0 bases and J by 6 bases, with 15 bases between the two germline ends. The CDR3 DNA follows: TGTGCCATCAGTGAGTCTGTAGGAGGGGTACTTAATTCACCCCTCCACTTT. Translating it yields CAISESVGGVLNSPLHF.

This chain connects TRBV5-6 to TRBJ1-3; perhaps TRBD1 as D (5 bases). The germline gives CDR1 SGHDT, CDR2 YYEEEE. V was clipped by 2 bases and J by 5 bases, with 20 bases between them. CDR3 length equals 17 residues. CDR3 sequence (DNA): TGTGCCAGCAGCTTCGGGGGACGGCCTCGAGAGCGAAACACCATATATTTT. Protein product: CASSFGGRPRERNTIYF.

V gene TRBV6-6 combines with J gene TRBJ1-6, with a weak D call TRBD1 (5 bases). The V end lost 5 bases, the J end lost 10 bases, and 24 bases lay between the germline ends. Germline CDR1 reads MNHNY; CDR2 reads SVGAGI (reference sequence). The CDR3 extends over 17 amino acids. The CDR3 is CASSRRPGRQKSSPLHF. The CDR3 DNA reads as TGTGCCAGCAGTCGCCGGCCGGGACGCCAGAAGTCATCACCCCTCCACTTT.